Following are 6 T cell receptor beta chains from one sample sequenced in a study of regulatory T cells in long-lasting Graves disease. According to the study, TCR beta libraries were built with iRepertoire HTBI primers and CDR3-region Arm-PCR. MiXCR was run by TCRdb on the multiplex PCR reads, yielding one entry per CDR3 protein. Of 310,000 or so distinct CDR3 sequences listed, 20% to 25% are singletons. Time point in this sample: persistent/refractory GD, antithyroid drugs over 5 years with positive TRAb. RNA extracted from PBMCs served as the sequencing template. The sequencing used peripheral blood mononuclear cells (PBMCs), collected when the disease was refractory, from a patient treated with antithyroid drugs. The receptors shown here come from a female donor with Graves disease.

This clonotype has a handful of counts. The CDR3 DNA is TGTGCCAGTAGTTTGTGGGATCGGGCCAAAAACATTCAGTACTTC. Its translation is CASSLWDRAKNIQYF. V usage is TRBV19 and J usage is TRBJ2-4; D unclear. The germline gives CDR1 LNHDA, CDR2 SQIVND (reference sequence). The CDR3 consists of 15 residues. Deletions cut 5 bases from V and 1 base from J, with 12 bases between.

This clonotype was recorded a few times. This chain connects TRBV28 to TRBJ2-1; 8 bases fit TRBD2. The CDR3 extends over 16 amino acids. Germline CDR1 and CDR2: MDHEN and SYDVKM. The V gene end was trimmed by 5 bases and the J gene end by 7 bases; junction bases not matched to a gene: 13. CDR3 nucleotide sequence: TGTGCCAGCAGTACCTTAGCGGGGCTTACGGGAAATGAGCAGTTCTTC. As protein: CASSTLAGLTGNEQFF.

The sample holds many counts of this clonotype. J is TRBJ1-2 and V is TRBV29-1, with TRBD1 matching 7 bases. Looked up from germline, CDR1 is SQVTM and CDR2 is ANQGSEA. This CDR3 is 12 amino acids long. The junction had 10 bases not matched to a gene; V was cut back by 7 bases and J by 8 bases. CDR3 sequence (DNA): TGCAGCGCGTCTGAAACAGGGGACGGCTACACCTTC. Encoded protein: CSASETGDGYTF.

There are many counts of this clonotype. CDR3 amino acids: CASSLTGAGYTF. The CDR3 DNA sequence: TGTGCCAGCAGCTTAACGGGGGCCGGCTACACCTTC. The V call is TRBV13, the J call TRBJ1-2; D possibly corresponds to TRBD1 (6 bases). The CDR3 is made up of 12 amino acids. V was pared by 2 bases and J by 8 bases, with 9 bases between. Germline V gives CDR1 PRHDT, CDR2 FYEKMQ (reference sequence).

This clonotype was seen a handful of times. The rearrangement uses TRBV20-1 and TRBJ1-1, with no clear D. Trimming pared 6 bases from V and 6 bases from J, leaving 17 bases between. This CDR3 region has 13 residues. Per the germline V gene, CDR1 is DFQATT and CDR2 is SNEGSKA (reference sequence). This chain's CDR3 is CSATDGLDAEAFF. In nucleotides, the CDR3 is TGCAGTGCCACCGACGGATTGGACGCTGAAGCTTTCTTT.

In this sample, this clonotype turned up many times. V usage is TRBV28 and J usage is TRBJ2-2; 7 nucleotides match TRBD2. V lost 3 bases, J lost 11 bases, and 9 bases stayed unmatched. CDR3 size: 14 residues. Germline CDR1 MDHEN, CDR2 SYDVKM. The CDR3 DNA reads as TGTGCCAGCAGTTTTGGAGGGAGGGCCGTTGAGCTGTTTTTT. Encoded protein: CASSFGGRAVELFF.